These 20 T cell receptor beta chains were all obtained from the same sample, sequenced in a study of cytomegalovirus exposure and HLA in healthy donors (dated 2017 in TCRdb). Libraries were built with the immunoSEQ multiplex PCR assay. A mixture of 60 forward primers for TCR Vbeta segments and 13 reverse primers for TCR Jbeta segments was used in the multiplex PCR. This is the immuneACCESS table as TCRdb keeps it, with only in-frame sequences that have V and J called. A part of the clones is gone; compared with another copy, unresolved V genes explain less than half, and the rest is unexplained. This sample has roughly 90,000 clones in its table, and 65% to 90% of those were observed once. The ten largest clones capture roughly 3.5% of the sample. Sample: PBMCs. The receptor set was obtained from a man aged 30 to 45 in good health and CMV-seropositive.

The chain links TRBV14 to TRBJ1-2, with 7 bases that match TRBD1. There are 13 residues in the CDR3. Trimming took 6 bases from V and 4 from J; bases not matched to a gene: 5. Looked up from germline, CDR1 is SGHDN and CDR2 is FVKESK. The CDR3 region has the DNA TGTGCCAGCAGTCAGACAGGGCGCTATGGCTACACCTTC. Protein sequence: CASSQTGRYGYTF.

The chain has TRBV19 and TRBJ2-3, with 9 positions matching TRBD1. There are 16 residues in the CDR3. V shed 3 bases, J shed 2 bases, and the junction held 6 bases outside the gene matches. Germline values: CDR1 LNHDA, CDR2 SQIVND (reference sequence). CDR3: CASSIGTGITTDTQYF. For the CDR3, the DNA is TGTGCCAGTAGTATCGGGACAGGGATTACCACAGATACGCAGTATTTT.

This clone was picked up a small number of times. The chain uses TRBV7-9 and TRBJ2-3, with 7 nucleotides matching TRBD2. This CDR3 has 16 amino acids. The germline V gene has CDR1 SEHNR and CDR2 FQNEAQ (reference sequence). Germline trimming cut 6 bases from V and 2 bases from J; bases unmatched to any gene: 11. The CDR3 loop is CASSFQAGPSTDTQYF. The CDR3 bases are TGTGCCAGCAGTTTTCAAGCGGGGCCCTCCACAGATACGCAGTATTTT.

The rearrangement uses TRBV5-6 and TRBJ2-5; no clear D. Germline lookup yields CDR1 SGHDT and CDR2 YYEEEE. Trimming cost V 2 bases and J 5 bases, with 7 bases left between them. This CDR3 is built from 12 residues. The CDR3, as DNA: TGTGCCAGCAGCTTTGGCACGGAGACCCAGTACTTC. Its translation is CASSFGTETQYF.

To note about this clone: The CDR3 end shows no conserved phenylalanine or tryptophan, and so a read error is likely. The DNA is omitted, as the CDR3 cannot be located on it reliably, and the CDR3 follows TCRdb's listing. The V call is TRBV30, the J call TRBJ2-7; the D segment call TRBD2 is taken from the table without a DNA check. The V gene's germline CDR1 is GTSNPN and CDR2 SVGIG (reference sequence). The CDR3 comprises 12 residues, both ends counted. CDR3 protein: CAWSRGGYERYL.

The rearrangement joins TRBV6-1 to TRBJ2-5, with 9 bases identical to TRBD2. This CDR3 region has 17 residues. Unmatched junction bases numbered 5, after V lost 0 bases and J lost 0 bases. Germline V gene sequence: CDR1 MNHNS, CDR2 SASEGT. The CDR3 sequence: CASSEAQLAGHQETQYF. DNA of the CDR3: TGTGCCAGCAGTGAAGCTCAACTAGCGGGCCACCAAGAGACCCAGTACTTC.

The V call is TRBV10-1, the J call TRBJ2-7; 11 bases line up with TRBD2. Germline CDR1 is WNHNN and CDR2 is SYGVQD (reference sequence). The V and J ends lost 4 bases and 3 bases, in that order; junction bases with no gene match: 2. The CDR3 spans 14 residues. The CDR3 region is CASSASGRIYEQYF. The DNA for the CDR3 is TGCGCCAGCAGTGCTAGCGGGAGGATCTACGAGCAGTACTTC.

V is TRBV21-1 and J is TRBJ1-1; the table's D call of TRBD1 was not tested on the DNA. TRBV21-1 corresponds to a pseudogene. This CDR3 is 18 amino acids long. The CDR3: CASSIPSDGTGDNGEAFF. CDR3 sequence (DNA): TGTGCCAGCAGCATTCCTTCGGACGGCACAGGGGATAACGGTGAAGCTTTCTTT.

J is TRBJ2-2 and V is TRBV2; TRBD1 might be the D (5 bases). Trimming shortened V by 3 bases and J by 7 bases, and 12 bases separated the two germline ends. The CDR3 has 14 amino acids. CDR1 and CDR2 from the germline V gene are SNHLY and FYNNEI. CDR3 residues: CASSDNVQVGELFF. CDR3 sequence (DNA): TGTGCCAGCAGTGATAACGTACAGGTCGGGGAGCTGTTTTTT. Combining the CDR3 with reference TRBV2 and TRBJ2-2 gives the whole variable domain EPEVTQTPSHQVTQMGQEVILRCVPISNHLYFYWYRQILGQKVEFLVSFYNNEISEKSEIFDDQFSVERPDGSNFTLKIRSTKLEDSAMYFCASSDNVQVGELFFGEGSRLTVL.

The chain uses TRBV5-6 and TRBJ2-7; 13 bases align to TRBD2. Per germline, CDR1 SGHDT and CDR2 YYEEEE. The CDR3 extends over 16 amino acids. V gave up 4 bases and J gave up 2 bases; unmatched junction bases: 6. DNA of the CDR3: TGTGCCAGCAGCCCGTCCGGGACTAGCGGGACCTACGAGCAGTACTTC. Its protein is CASSPSGTSGTYEQYF. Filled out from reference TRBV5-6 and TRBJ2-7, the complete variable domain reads DAGVTQSPTHLIKTRGQQVTLRCSPKSGHDTVSWYQQALGQGPQFIFQYYEEEERQRGNFPDRFSGHQFPNYSSELNVNALLLGDSALYLCASSPSGTSGTYEQYFGPGTRLTVT.

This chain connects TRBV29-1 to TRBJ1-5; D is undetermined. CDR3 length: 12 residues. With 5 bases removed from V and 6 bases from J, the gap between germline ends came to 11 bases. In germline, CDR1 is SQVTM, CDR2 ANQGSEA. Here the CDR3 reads CSVRASGQPQHF. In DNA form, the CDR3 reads TGCAGCGTTAGAGCAAGCGGTCAGCCCCAGCATTTT.

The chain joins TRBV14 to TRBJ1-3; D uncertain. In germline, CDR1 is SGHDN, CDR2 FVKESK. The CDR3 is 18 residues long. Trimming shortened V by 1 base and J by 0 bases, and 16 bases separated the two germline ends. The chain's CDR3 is CASSQVKTPGLSGNTIYF. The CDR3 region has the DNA TGTGCCAGCAGCCAAGTCAAGACCCCAGGCCTCTCTGGAAACACCATATATTTT.

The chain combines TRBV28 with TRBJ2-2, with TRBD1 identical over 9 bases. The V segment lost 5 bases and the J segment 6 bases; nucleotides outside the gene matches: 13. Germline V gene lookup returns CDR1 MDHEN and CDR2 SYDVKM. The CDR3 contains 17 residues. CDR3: CASSPLPGQGVSGELFF. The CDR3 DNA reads TGTGCCAGCAGTCCTCTTCCGGGACAGGGTGTGTCCGGGGAGCTGTTTTTT.

Here the CDR3 DNA reads TGTGCCAGCAGCGTAGAAAGCGGGACGAACACCGGGGAGCTGTTTTTT. It codes for CASSVESGTNTGELFF. The rearrangement links TRBV9 to TRBJ2-2, with TRBD2 matching over 7 bases. The length of the CDR3 is 16 residues. J gave up 0 bases and V 0 bases, and 2 bases lay outside the gene matches. Germline V lookup: CDR1 SGDLS, CDR2 YYNGEE.

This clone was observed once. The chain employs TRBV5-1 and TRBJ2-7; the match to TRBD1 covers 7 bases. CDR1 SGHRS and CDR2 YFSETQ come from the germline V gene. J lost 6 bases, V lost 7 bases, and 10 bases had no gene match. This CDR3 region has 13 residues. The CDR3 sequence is CASGGDRAAEQYF. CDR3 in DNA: TGCGCCAGCGGCGGCGACAGGGCAGCCGAGCAGTACTTC.

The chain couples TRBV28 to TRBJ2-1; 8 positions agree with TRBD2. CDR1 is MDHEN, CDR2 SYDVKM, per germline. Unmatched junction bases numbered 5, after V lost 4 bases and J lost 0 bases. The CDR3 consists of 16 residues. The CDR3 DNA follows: TGTGCCAGCAGTTCCCTAGCGGGCAACTCCTACAATGAGCAGTTCTTC. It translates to CASSSLAGNSYNEQFF.

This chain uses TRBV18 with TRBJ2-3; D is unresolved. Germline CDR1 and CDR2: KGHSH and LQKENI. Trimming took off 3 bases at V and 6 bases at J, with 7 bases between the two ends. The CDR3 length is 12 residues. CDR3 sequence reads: CASSPSIDTQYF. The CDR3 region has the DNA TGTGCCAGCTCACCGAGCATCGATACGCAGTATTTT.

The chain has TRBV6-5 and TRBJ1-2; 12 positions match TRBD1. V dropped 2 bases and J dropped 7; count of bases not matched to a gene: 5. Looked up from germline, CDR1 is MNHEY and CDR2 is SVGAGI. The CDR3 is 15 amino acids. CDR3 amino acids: CASSYRGQGALGYTF. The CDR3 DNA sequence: TGTGCCAGCAGTTACAGGGGACAGGGGGCCCTTGGCTACACCTTC.

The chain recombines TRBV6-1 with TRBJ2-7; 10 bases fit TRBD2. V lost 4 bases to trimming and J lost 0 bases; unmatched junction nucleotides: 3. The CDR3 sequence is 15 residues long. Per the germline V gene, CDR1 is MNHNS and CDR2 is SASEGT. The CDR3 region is CASSVTSGTSYEQYF. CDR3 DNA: TGTGCCAGCAGTGTTACTAGCGGGACCTCCTACGAGCAGTACTTC.

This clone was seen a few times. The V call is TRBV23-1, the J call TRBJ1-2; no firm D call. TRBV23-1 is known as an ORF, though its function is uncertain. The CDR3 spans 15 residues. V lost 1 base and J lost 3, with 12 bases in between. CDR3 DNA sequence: TGCGCCAGCAGTCAATATAACAGTTTCTACTATGGCTACACCTTC. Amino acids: CASSQYNSFYYGYTF.